This T cell receptor (beta chain) comes out of a study of CXCR3-negative and CXCR3-positive naive CD8 T cells. Study conclusions and caveats: Naive subsets had comparable surface CD5; TCR strength was inferred from TRB CDR3 properties. TRBV-TRBJ usage was similar across naive CXCR3 subsets but distinct in memory cells. CXCR3 expression dropped partially after cryopreservation, and most assays relied on fresh PBMCs. Against CXCR3-negative naive cells, CXCR3-positive naive cells showed more hydrophobic TRB CDR3s.

Note on this clonotype: No antigen is known for it.

In preparing the TRB cDNA libraries, 5' RACE with UMI labels was used. TCRdb re-called the 5' RACE reads; every CDR3 protein appears as one record, without DNA. The table lists over 100,000 distinct CDR3 sequences, with 0.4% to 0.5% in the top ten. The germline CDR1 and CDR2 sequences are DFQATT and SNEGSKA (reference sequence). The CDR3 spans 13 residues. The sequenced sample was naive CXCR3+ CD8+ T cells from blood. As to subset: CD45RO-CCR7+CD27+CD95- naive CD8+ T cells expressing CXCR3 (TNR3+). The chain combines TRBV20-1 with TRBJ2-1; lacking DNA, the TRBD2 call made by TCRdb goes unchecked. The TCR was taken from a human donor in good health. Some clones in this sample may be carry-over from other donors' samples. CDR3 amino acids: CSAREGPGKAPFF.